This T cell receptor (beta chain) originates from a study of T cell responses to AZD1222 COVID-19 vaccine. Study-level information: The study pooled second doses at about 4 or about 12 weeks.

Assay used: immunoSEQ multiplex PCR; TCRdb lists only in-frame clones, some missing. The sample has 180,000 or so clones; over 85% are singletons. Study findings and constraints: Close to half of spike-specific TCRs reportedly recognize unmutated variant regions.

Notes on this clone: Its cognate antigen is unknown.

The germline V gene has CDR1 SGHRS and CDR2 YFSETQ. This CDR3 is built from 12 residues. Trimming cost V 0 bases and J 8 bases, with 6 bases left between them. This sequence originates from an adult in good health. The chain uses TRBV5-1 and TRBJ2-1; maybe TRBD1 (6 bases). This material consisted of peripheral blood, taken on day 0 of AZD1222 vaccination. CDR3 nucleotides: TGCGCCAGCAGCTTGGGGGGGCATGAGCAGTTCTTC. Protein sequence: CASSLGGHEQFF.